This T cell receptor (beta chain) was identified in a study of cytomegalovirus exposure and HLA in healthy donors. Study findings and constraints: It was assumed in the presence/absence analyses that sequencing depth was roughly uniform across donors. Analysis performed later showed TCR beta chains linked to HLA being more clonally expanded than equally common others.

For this clone: Its specificity is unknown.

Unrecorded immune exposures were likely, despite nominal health at sampling. CDR3 length: 15 amino acids. Germline CDR1 is SGDLS and CDR2 is YYNGEE. The germline V and J ends were trimmed by 0 bases and 8 bases, with 17 bases remaining between them. The PCR was carried out with 60 Vbeta primers and 13 Jbeta primers. The assay was immunoSEQ multiplex PCR, and TCRdb's table has in-frame clones only and misses some. The data contain over 150,000 clones, around 68% of them singletons. Sequencing was done on a sample of PBMCs. This chain links TRBV9 with TRBJ1-2; no clear D gene. This TCR was recovered from a woman in her thirties or forties in good health and CMV-seropositive. DNA for the CDR3: TGTGCCAGCAGCGTAGGCGGAGGCAGAGGCGGGGGCTACACCTTC. Protein: CASSVGGGRGGGYTF.